These 8 T cell receptor beta chains share one sample of origin, sequenced in a study of shared clonotypes between healthy human individuals. TCRdb keeps only in-frame clones here, not all; method: immunoSEQ multiplex PCR. The table has some 1.5 million clones, 95% to 99% seen once. The sequenced sample was naive CD4+ T cells sorted from blood. Noted subset: CD45RA+ positively selected. All receptors come from a man between 25 and 39 years old in good health.

This sequence joins TRBV5-1 and TRBJ2-1; D is undetermined. The V gene's germline CDR1 is SGHRS and CDR2 YFSETQ. The CDR3 consists of 12 residues. V lost 2 bases to trimming and J lost 8 bases, with 8 bases between them. CDR3 coding DNA: TGCGCCAGCAGCTTAACGATGTATGAGCAGTTCTTC. Residues: CASSLTMYEQFF.

J is TRBJ1-3 and V is TRBV9; no definite D call. Trimming shortened V by 0 bases and J by 2 bases, and 3 bases separated the two germline ends. Germline values: CDR1 SGDLS, CDR2 YYNGEE. The CDR3 covers 13 residues. The CDR3 spells CASSVVTGNTIYF. In DNA, the CDR3 is TGTGCCAGCAGCGTAGTTACTGGAAACACCATATATTTT.

CDR3 region: CASGRPQGLAYEQYF. DNA for the CDR3: TGTGCCAGCGGAAGACCACAGGGGCTAGCCTACGAGCAGTACTTC. The rearrangement joins TRBV28 to TRBJ2-7; 7 bases are shared with TRBD1. V was pared by 8 bases and J by 2 bases, with 12 bases of the junction left unmatched. CDR1 MDHEN and CDR2 SYDVKM come from the germline V gene. CDR3 length: 15 residues.

The rearrangement uses TRBV11-2 and TRBJ2-7; 10 bases agree with TRBD2. In germline, CDR1 is SGHAT, CDR2 FQNNGV. After removal of 2 bases from V and 1 base from J, the junction contained 5 bases not matched to a gene. This CDR3 has 16 amino acids. CDR3 coding DNA: TGTGCCAGCAGCTTAACTAGCGGGGTTCCTTCCTACGAGCAGTACTTC. Protein product: CASSLTSGVPSYEQYF. Looking up the rest from reference TRBV11-2 and TRBJ2-7 gives the full variable domain: EAGVAQSPRYKIIEKRQSVAFWCNPISGHATLYWYQQILGQGPKLLIQFQNNGVVDDSQLPKDRFSAERLKGVDSTLKIQPAKLEDSAVYLCASSLTSGVPSYEQYFGPGTRLTVT.

The chain employs TRBV30 and TRBJ1-1; no definite D call. Germline loops: CDR1 GTSNPN, CDR2 SVGIG (reference sequence). V was trimmed by 7 bases and J by 1 base, leaving 7 bases between them. CDR3 length equals 11 residues. CDR3 DNA: TGTGCCTCGAAGGGGAACACTGAAGCTTTCTTT. The encoded protein is CASKGNTEAFF.

V and J are TRBV19 and TRBJ1-5, with 9 bases matching TRBD1. This CDR3 contains 15 residues. CDR1 LNHDA and CDR2 SQIVND come from the germline V gene (reference sequence). V was pared by 8 bases and J by 2 bases, with 7 bases of the junction left unmatched. CDR3 DNA: TGTGCCAGTTCTAGACAGGGGGGGCGCAATCAGCCCCAGCATTTT. It yields the protein CASSRQGGRNQPQHF.

The rearrangement links TRBV7-9 to TRBJ2-1; no firm D call. V shed 0 bases and J shed 6 bases, with 9 bases lying between them. The germline V gene encodes CDR1 SEHNR and CDR2 FQNEAQ (reference sequence). The CDR3 is made up of 14 amino acids. CDR3 sequence: CASSLALSSNEQFF. For the CDR3, the DNA is TGTGCCAGCAGCTTAGCGCTGTCTAGCAATGAGCAGTTCTTC.

The V call is TRBV5-1, the J call TRBJ2-2, with 7 bases identical to TRBD1. The CDR3 totals 15 residues. The V and J ends lost 5 bases and 5 bases, in that order; junction bases with no gene match: 9. Per the germline V gene, CDR1 is SGHRS and CDR2 is YFSETQ. The CDR3 nucleotides are TGCGCCAGCAGGGGGACAGCCCTTAGTACCGGGGAGCTGTTTTTT. Translation: CASRGTALSTGELFF.